This is a list of T cell receptor beta chains from one sample in a study of OX40 agonist ivuxolimab in advanced cancers. Repertoires were generated with immunoSEQ multiplex PCR, while TCRdb's copy carries only in-frame clones and drops some. The data contain over 85,000 clones, just under 95% of them seen just once; the ten biggest clones take up roughly 0.26%. The sample was CD4+ or CD8+ T cells sorted from blood, taken in a trial of the OX40 agonist ivuxolimab. These receptors were taken from an adult with an advanced solid tumor such as melanoma, head and neck, liver or kidney cancer. The CDR3 runs from the conserved cysteine through the conserved F or W. D genes are given only for firm matches. Clone sizes are given selectively: once, few, many, or a class where the clone is expanded.

TRBV6-6	.	.	TRBJ1-5	CASSLPGGNQPQHF	TGTGCCAGCAGTCTACCAGGGGGCAATCAGCCCCAGCATTTT
TRBV10-3	.	.	TRBJ1-3	CAIRGSGNTIYF	TGTGCCATCCGAGGGTCTGGAAACACCATATATTTT
TRBV28	.	.	TRBJ2-7	CASSSFGIFPYEQYF	TGTGCCAGCAGTTCATTCGGGATATTCCCCTACGAGCAGTACTTC
TRBV4-3	.	TRBD2	TRBJ2-3	CASSQQSGRADTQYF	TGCGCCAGCAGCCAACAGAGCGGGAGAGCAGATACGCAGTATTTT
TRBV28	.	TRBD1	TRBJ1-1	CASSLSQGAFF	TGTGCCAGCAGTTTATCACAGGGGGCTTTCTTT
TRBV6-6	.	TRBD2	TRBJ2-1	CATHTLAGGPDEQFF	TGTGCCACCCACACACTAGCGGGGGGGCCAGATGAGCAGTTCTTC
TRBV5-4	.	TRBD1	TRBJ1-1	CASSLGQGMNTEAFF	TGTGCCAGCAGCTTGGGACAGGGGATGAACACTGAAGCTTTCTTT
TRBV6-6	.	.	TRBJ2-2	CASSYSGPYTGELFF	TGTGCCAGCAGTTACTCGGGACCATACACCGGGGAGCTGTTTTTT
TRBV11-2	.	TRBD2	TRBJ2-1	CASSLVGTSGGSGEQFF	TGTGCCAGCAGCTTAGTGGGGACTAGCGGGGGTTCGGGTGAGCAGTTCTTC
TRBV7-2	.	.	TRBJ2-1	CASSLRPEYYNEQFF	TGTGCCAGCAGCTTAAGGCCGGAGTACTACAATGAGCAGTTCTTC
TRBV4-1	.	.	TRBJ1-5	CASSVPLTRGRNQPQHF	TGCGCCAGCAGCGTCCCTCTGACCAGGGGCCGCAATCAGCCCCAGCATTTT
TRBV28	.	.	TRBJ2-3	CASSPKYRQPPDTQYF	TGTGCCAGCAGTCCAAAATATAGACAGCCGCCGGATACGCAGTATTTT
TRBV6-1	.	.	TRBJ2-5	CASSEFRETQYF	TGTGCCAGCAGTGAATTTCGAGAGACCCAGTACTTC
TRBV11-1	.	.	TRBJ2-1	CASTGTPGNEQFF	TGTGCCAGCACCGGGACTCCAGGCAATGAGCAGTTCTTC
TRBV2	.	TRBD2	TRBJ2-1	CASFASGGAGDEQFF	TGTGCCAGCTTCGCTAGCGGGGGGGCCGGGGATGAGCAGTTCTTC
TRBV12-5	.	.	TRBJ2-3	CASGFGRSTDTQYF	TGTGCTAGTGGTTTCGGTAGAAGCACAGATACGCAGTATTTT
TRBV25-1	.	TRBD1	TRBJ1-6	CASSEGQQGGLYNSPLHF	TGTGCCAGCAGTGAAGGTCAACAGGGGGGACTCTATAATTCACCCCTCCACTTT
TRBV18	.	TRBD1	TRBJ1-5	CASSLTGDSNQPQHF	TGTGCCAGCTCATTGACAGGGGATAGCAATCAGCCCCAGCATTTT
TRBV18	.	.	TRBJ2-6	CASSRVSGANVLTF	TGTGCCAGCTCGCGGGTATCCGGGGCCAACGTCCTGACTTTC
TRBV7-7	.	.	TRBJ2-1	CASSLGRMEDNEQFF	TGTGCTAGCAGCTTGGGTCGGATGGAAGACAATGAGCAGTTCTTC
TRBV12-5	few	.	TRBJ2-1	CASGLTGKTYNEQFF	TGTGCTAGTGGCCTAACAGGGAAAACCTACAATGAGCAGTTCTTC
TRBV7-2	.	.	TRBJ2-1	CASSLYASYNEQFF	TGTGCCAGCAGCTTATACGCGTCCTACAATGAGCAGTTCTTC
TRBV27	few	.	TRBJ1-6	CASSVDRPSSPLHF	TGTGCCAGCAGTGTAGACAGGCCCAGTTCACCCCTCCACTTT
TRBV2	.	TRBD1	TRBJ1-1	CASSVGQGVAEAFF	TGTGCCAGCAGTGTCGGACAGGGTGTCGCTGAAGCTTTCTTT
TRBV28	.	.	TRBJ1-2	CASSFLSYYGYTF	TGTGCCAGCAGTTTCTTATCTTACTATGGCTACACCTTC
TRBV2	.	TRBD1	TRBJ1-5	CASSNQGAGQPQHF	TGTGCCAGCAGCAATCAGGGGGCAGGGCAGCCCCAGCATTTT